This T cell receptor beta chain derives from a study of T cell responses to AZD1222 COVID-19 vaccine. Study outcomes and limitations: Spike-specific TCR breadth rose after two AZD1222 doses, and depth rose as well. Unmutated variant regions are reportedly the target of nearly half of TCRs that are spike-specific.

Note on this clone: What it recognizes is unknown.

V lost 3 bases and J lost 2; bases outside the gene matches: 5. The CDR3 covers 17 residues. From germline, CDR1 is ENHRY and CDR2 SYGVKD. Clones were sequenced by immunoSEQ multiplex PCR, and TCRdb holds only the in-frame ones, with some missing. The sample shows more than 85,000 clones, roughly 84% of them seen only once. Investigators merged groups given second doses at roughly 4 or roughly 12 weeks. V is TRBV10-3 and J is TRBJ1-6, with 9 bases fitting TRBD1. This specimen consisted of peripheral blood, obtained 28 days after the second AZD1222 dose. This clonotype originated in an adult who received the AZD1222 COVID-19 vaccine. The CDR3 coding sequence is TGTGCCATCAGTGAAACAGGGGGCGGCCCCTATAATTCACCCCTCCACTTT. Its translation is CAISETGGGPYNSPLHF.